What follows are 4 T cell receptor beta chains derived from one specimen sequenced in a study of post-analysis software for immune sequencing data. cDNA libraries for TCR beta contained unique molecular identifiers. Using its own MiXCR run on the PCR reads, TCRdb lists one record per CDR3 protein. The sample has roughly 800,000 distinct CDR3 sequences, 46% seen once. Their antigens are not known. Overall study results and limits: Five or six TRBV segments (TRBV5-6, TRBV5-1 and TRBV20-1 among them) occurred more frequently in patients than in controls.

The specimen was blood. These receptors all come from a girl aged 10-17 years with multiple sclerosis.

This clonotype has just a few counts. The rearrangement joins TRBV5-6 to TRBJ1-6; 7 positions agree with TRBD1. Trimming took 1 base from V and 7 from J; bases not matched to a gene: 5. CDR1 and CDR2 from the germline V gene are SGHDT and YYEEEE. This CDR3 has 15 amino acids. The CDR3 protein is CASSLWGTDNSPLHF. The CDR3 region has the DNA TGTGCCAGCAGCTTGTGGGGGACAGACAATTCACCCCTCCACTTT.

The rearrangement joins TRBV7-9 to TRBJ2-7; 7 bases are shared with TRBD1. The CDR3 spans 14 residues. Trimming cost V 5 bases and J 2 bases; bases outside gene matches: 6. The germline V gene encodes CDR1 SEHNR and CDR2 FQNEAQ (reference sequence). CDR3 sequence: CASSAPGQAYEQYF. CDR3 in DNA: TGTGCCAGCAGCGCTCCCGGACAGGCCTACGAGCAGTACTTC. The complete variable domain, with remaining parts taken from reference TRBV7-9 and TRBJ2-7, reads DTGVSQNPRHKITKRGQNVTFRCDPISEHNRLYWYRQTLGQGPEFLTYFQNEAQLEKSRLLSDRFSAERPKGSFSTLEIQRTEQGDSAMYLCASSAPGQAYEQYFGPGTRLTVT.

This clonotype turned up a few times. The chain recombines TRBV4-2 with TRBJ2-7; no definite D call. The germline gives CDR1 LGHNA, CDR2 YNFKEQ. The CDR3 loop spans 14 amino acids. With 0 bases removed from V and 2 bases from J, the gap between germline ends came to 8 bases. Here the CDR3 DNA reads TGTGCCAGCAGCCAAGATTTTGGGGCCTACGAGCAGTACTTC. Protein: CASSQDFGAYEQYF.

The count of this clonotype is one. The gene calls are TRBV28 and TRBJ2-1, with D hard to call. Germline V gene lookup returns CDR1 MDHEN and CDR2 SYDVKM. The V and J ends lost 4 bases and 9 bases respectively, with 10 bases between them. This CDR3 contains 12 residues. CDR3 protein: CASSSGYSEQFF. The DNA of the CDR3 is TGTGCCAGCAGTTCTGGTTATAGTGAGCAGTTCTTC.